The 19 T cell receptor beta chains in this list originate from one sample, sequenced in a study of blood T cell repertoires in COVID-19. Repertoires were generated with immunoSEQ multiplex PCR, while TCRdb's copy carries only in-frame clones and drops some. The sample has tens of thousands of clones; around four fifths are singletons. The sequencing sample was made of peripheral blood. These receptors all stem from a woman aged 70 to 79 with acute or convalescent COVID-19.

The CDR3 loop reads CASSRGTRGDQPQHF. The DNA of the CDR3 is TGTGCCAGCAGTCGGGGCACCCGGGGGGATCAGCCCCAGCATTTT. The chain uses TRBV6-5 and TRBJ1-5, with D perhaps matching TRBD1 (5 bases). Germline V gene sequence: CDR1 MNHEY, CDR2 SVGAGI. V lost 5 bases and J 5 bases, leaving 16 bases between the germline ends. The CDR3 length is 15 residues.

The chain joins TRBV4-1 to TRBJ2-1; TRBD2 agrees at 12 bases. Germline values: CDR1 MGHRA, CDR2 YSYEKL. Germline trimming cut 1 base from V and 8 bases from J; bases unmatched to any gene: 3. The length of the CDR3 is 15 residues. CDR3 in DNA: TGCGCCAGCAGCCAAGCGGGACTAGCGGGCGATGAGCAGTTCTTC. Translating it yields CASSQAGLAGDEQFF.

This rearrangement joins TRBV30 to TRBJ2-7; D is ambiguous. The CDR3 extends over 13 amino acids. Germline lookup yields CDR1 GTSNPN and CDR2 SVGIG (reference sequence). Trimming cost V 2 bases and J 0 bases, with 8 bases left between them. CDR3 DNA sequence: TGTGCCTGGAGTTTCGGTTTCTCCTACGAGCAGTACTTC. It specifies CAWSFGFSYEQYF.

The count of this clone is one. The rearrangement links TRBV3-1 (or the pseudogene TRBV3-2) to TRBJ1-1, with D uncertain. Trimming removed 5 bases at V and 3 bases at J, with 10 bases between. The CDR3 has 13 residues. Germline CDR1 is LGHDT and CDR2 is YNNKEL (reference sequence). CDR3 region: CASSFNRDTEAFF. As DNA, the CDR3 is TGTGCCAGCAGCTTTAACCGGGACACTGAAGCTTTCTTT.

The rearrangement joins TRBV3-1 (or the pseudogene TRBV3-2) to TRBJ1-4; D is unclear. Germline assignment: CDR1 LGHDT and CDR2 YNNKEL (reference sequence). Trimming cost V 1 base and J 5 bases, with 5 bases left between them. The CDR3 runs 13 residues. Here the CDR3 DNA reads TGTGCCAGCAGCCAAGGGGAGAATGAAAAACTGTTTTTT. Amino acids: CASSQGENEKLFF.

The gene calls are TRBV6-1 and TRBJ1-2, with D possibly TRBD1 on 5 matching bases. V lost 1 base and J 7 bases, leaving 13 bases between the germline ends. Per germline, CDR1 MNHNS and CDR2 SASEGT. The CDR3 consists of 14 residues. CDR3 DNA sequence: TGTGCCAGCAGTGAAGATGGCAGGGTCCGTGGCTACACCTTC. Its translation is CASSEDGRVRGYTF.

The chain is built from TRBV7-9 and TRBJ1-4; a possible D gene is TRBD1 (6 bases). CDR1 SEHNR and CDR2 FQNEAQ come from the germline V gene (reference sequence). Trimming removed 6 bases at V and 8 bases at J, with 19 bases between. The CDR3 totals 15 residues. CDR3 in DNA: TGTGCCAGCAGTGCAAACAGGGCGGTGCGGGAAAAACTGTTTTTT. This encodes CASSANRAVREKLFF.

The chain has TRBV4-2 and TRBJ1-6; 7 bases line up with TRBD1. CDR3 size: 16 residues. V lost 0 bases to trimming and J lost 7 bases; unmatched junction nucleotides: 6. Germline-derived CDR1 and CDR2 are LGHNA and YNFKEQ. For the CDR3, the DNA is TGTGCCAGCAGCCAAGAAACAGGGACAGTAAATTCACCCCTCCACTTT. Translated: CASSQETGTVNSPLHF.

This clone was picked up one time. V gene TRBV3-1 (or the pseudogene TRBV3-2) combines with J gene TRBJ1-5; no firm D call. Germline CDR1 reads LGHDT; CDR2 reads YNNKEL (reference sequence). The CDR3 runs to 13 residues. V lost 0 bases to trimming and J lost 5 bases, with 5 bases between them. The CDR3 nucleotides are TGTGCCAGCAGCCAAGATCTAGATCAGCCCCAGCATTTT. Translating gives CASSQDLDQPQHF.

V gene TRBV5-4 combines with J gene TRBJ2-6, with D tentatively TRBD2 (5 bases). Trimming removed 0 bases from V and 0 bases from J, with 7 bases in between. CDR3 length: 16 residues. Per the germline V gene, CDR1 is SGHNT and CDR2 is YYREEE (reference sequence). CDR3 nucleotides: TGTGCCAGCAGCTTGGGAGGGTTCTCTGGGGCCAACGTCCTGACTTTC. It yields the protein CASSLGGFSGANVLTF.

The rearrangement joins TRBV2 to TRBJ2-1, with TRBD2 identical over 12 bases. This CDR3 comprises 15 residues. Germline V gene data show CDR1 as SNHLY and CDR2 as FYNNEI. V was pared by 7 bases and J by 8 bases, with 9 bases of the junction left unmatched. The CDR3 is CASTSTSGGWDEQFF. For the CDR3, the DNA is TGTGCCAGCACGTCGACTAGCGGGGGTTGGGATGAGCAGTTCTTC.

The chain employs TRBV12-3 or TRBV12-4 and TRBJ1-2; 7 bases fit TRBD1. J gave up 8 bases and V 6 bases, and 9 bases lay outside the gene matches. This CDR3 comprises 13 residues. The CDR3 DNA reads TGTGCCAGCAGCTCCACAGGGGAACAAGGCTACACCTTC. This codes for CASSSTGEQGYTF.

The rearrangement joins TRBV24-1 to TRBJ2-2; 10 nucleotides agree with TRBD2. V was clipped by 9 bases and J by 4 bases; unmatched bases: 4. Germline V CDR1 and CDR2: KGHDR, SFDVKD. This CDR3 spans 14 amino acids. The CDR3 sequence: CATSAGGRTGELFF. CDR3 in DNA: TGTGCCACCTCAGCGGGGGGGCGCACCGGGGAGCTGTTTTTT.

The J gene is TRBJ1-6, the V gene TRBV9, with D maybe TRBD1 (5 bases). V shed 4 bases and J shed 10 bases, with 21 bases lying between them. The V gene's germline CDR1 is SGDLS and CDR2 YYNGEE. The CDR3 is made up of 16 amino acids. This chain's CDR3 is CASSPNPGFVRSPLHF. The CDR3 nucleotides are TGTGCCAGCAGCCCAAACCCAGGGTTCGTTCGGTCACCCCTCCACTTT.

This clone was detected only a few times. J is TRBJ1-1 and V is TRBV6-2 or TRBV6-3; maybe TRBD1 (6 bases). Trimming shortened V by 3 bases and J by 7 bases, and 12 bases separated the two germline ends. In germline, CDR1 is MNHEY, CDR2 SVGEGT. There are 13 residues in the CDR3. The CDR3 region is CASSYTGLREAFF. For the CDR3, the DNA is TGTGCCAGCAGTTATACAGGGTTACGTGAAGCTTTCTTT.

The chain combines TRBV15 with TRBJ1-4; D possibly corresponds to TRBD1 (5 bases). CDR1 is LNHNV and CDR2 is YYDKDF in the germline V gene (reference sequence). This CDR3 is built from 16 residues. Trimming took 0 bases from V and 1 from J, leaving 9 bases between them. This CDR3 is CATSREGPLTNEKLFF. CDR3 in DNA: TGTGCCACCAGCAGAGAGGGGCCGTTAACTAATGAAAAACTGTTTTTT.

This clone was observed once. This chain links TRBV28 with TRBJ1-6; a weak D match, TRBD1 (5 bases). Trimming took off 3 bases at V and 10 bases at J, with 13 bases between the two ends. Germline V gene sequence: CDR1 MDHEN, CDR2 SYDVKM. CDR3 length: 14 amino acids. The CDR3 spells CASSFTGANSPLHF. The CDR3 DNA is TGTGCCAGCAGTTTTACAGGAGCTAACTCACCCCTCCACTTT. Looking up the rest from reference TRBV28 and TRBJ1-6 gives the full variable domain: DVKVTQSSRYLVKRTGEKVFLECVQDMDHENMFWYRQDPGLGLRLIYFSYDVKMKEKGDIPEGYSVSREKKERFSLILESASTNQTSMYLCASSFTGANSPLHFGNGTRLTVT.

The chain joins TRBV29-1 to TRBJ2-3; 10 bases fit TRBD2. The germline gives CDR1 SQVTM, CDR2 ANQGSEA. The CDR3 extends over 13 amino acids. The CDR3, as DNA: TGCAGTAAACTAGCGGGGAACACAGATACGCAGTATTTT. Protein: CSKLAGNTDTQYF.

The chain carries TRBV9 and TRBJ2-1, with TRBD1 matching 10 bases. The V and J ends lost 0 bases and 8 bases, in that order; junction bases with no gene match: 5. CDR3 length: 15 amino acids. Germline V gene sequence: CDR1 SGDLS, CDR2 YYNGEE. CDR3 amino acids: CASSVEGQGYDEQFF. The CDR3 DNA sequence: TGTGCCAGCAGCGTAGAGGGACAGGGGTATGATGAGCAGTTCTTC.